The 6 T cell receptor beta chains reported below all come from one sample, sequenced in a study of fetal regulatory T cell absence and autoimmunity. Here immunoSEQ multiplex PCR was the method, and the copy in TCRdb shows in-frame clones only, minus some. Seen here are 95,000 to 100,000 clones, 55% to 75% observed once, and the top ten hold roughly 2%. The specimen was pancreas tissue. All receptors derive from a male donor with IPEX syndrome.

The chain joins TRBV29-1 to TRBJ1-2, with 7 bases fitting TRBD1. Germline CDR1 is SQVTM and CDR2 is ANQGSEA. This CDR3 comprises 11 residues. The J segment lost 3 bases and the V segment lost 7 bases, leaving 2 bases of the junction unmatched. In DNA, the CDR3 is TGCAGCGCCAGGGGGGACTATGGCTACACCTTC. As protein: CSARGDYGYTF. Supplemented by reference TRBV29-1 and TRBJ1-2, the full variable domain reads SAVISQKPSRDICQRGTSLTIQCQVDSQVTMMFWYRQQPGQSLTLIATANQGSEATYESGFVIDKFPISRPNLTFSTLTVSNMSPEDSSIYLCSARGDYGYTFGSGTRLTVV.

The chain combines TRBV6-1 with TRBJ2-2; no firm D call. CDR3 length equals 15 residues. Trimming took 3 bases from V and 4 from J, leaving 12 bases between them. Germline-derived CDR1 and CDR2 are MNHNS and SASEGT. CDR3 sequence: CASSEGSFGTGELFF. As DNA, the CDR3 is TGTGCCAGCAGTGAGGGTAGCTTTGGCACCGGGGAGCTGTTTTTT.

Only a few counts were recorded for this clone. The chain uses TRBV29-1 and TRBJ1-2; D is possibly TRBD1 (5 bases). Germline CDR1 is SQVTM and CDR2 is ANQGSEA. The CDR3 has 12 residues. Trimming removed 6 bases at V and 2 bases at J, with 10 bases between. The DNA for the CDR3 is TGCAGCGTCCCCCGGGACAACTATGGCTACACCTTC. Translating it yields CSVPRDNYGYTF. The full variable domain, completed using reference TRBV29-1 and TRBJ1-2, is SAVISQKPSRDICQRGTSLTIQCQVDSQVTMMFWYRQQPGQSLTLIATANQGSEATYESGFVIDKFPISRPNLTFSTLTVSNMSPEDSSIYLCSVPRDNYGYTFGSGTRLTVV.

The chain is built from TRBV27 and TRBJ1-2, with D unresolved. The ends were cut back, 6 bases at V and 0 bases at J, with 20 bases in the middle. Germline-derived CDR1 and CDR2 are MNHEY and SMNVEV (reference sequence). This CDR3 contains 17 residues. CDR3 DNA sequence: TGTGCCAGCAGATCCAACCCCGACGAGCCTTCTAACTATGGCTACACCTTC. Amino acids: CASRSNPDEPSNYGYTF.

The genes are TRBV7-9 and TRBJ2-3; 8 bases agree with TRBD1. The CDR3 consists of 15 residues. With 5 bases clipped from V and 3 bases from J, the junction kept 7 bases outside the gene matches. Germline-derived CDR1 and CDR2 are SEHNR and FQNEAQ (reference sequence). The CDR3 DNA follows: TGTGCCAGCAGCCCAGGACAGGGAAGTACAGATACGCAGTATTTT. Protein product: CASSPGQGSTDTQYF.

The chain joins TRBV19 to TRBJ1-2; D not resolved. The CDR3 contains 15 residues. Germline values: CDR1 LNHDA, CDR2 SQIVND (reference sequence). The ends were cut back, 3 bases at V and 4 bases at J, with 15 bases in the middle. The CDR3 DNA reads TGTGCCAGTAGTATCGTGCTCGAACAGATCTATGGCTACACCTTC. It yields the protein CASSIVLEQIYGYTF. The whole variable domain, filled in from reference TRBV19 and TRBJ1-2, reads DGGITQSPKYLFRKEGQNVTLSCEQNLNHDAMYWYRQDPGQGLRLIYYSQIVNDFQKGDIAEGYSVSREKKESFPLTVTSAQKNPTAFYLCASSIVLEQIYGYTFGSGTRLTVV.